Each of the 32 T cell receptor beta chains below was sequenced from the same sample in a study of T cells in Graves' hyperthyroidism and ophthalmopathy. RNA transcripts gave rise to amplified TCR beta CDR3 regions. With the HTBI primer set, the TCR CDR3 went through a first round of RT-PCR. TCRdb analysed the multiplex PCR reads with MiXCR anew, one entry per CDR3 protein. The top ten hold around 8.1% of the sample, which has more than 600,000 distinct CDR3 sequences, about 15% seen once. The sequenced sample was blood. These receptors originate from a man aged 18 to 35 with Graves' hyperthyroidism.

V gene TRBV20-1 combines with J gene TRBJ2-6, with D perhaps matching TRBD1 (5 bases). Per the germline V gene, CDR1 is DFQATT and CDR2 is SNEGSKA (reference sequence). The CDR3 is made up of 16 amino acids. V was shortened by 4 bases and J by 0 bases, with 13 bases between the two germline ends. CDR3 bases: TGCAGTGCTATTTACCAGGGCCTCTCTGGGGCCAACGTCCTGACTTTC. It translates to CSAIYQGLSGANVLTF.

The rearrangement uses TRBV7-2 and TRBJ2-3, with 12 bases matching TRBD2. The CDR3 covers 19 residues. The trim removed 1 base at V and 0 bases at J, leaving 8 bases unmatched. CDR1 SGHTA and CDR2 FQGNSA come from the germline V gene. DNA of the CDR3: TGTGCCAGCAGCTTAGGAGGGACTAGCGGGTTCCTTAGCACAGATACGCAGTATTTT. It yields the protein CASSLGGTSGFLSTDTQYF.

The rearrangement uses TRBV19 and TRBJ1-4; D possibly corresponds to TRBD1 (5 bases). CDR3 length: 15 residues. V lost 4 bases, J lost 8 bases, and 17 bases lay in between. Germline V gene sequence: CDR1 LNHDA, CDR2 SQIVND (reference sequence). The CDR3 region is CASSTGNARREKLFF. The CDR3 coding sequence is TGTGCCAGTAGTACAGGGAATGCCCGGCGAGAAAAACTGTTTTTT.

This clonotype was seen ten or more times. The CDR3 DNA sequence: TGCAGTGCCAAGAGGTCTAGCGGGAGGCTCTCAACGAGCTCCTACAATGAGCAGTTCTTC. Protein product: CSAKRSSGRLSTSSYNEQFF. V and J are TRBV20-1 and TRBJ2-1, with TRBD2 matching 11 bases. The CDR3 contains 20 residues. V lost 6 bases to trimming and J lost 0 bases; unmatched junction nucleotides: 19. Looked up from germline, CDR1 is DFQATT and CDR2 is SNEGSKA (reference sequence).

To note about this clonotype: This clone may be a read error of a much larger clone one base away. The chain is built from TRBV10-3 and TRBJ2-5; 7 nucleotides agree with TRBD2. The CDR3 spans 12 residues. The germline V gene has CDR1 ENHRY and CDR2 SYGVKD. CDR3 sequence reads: CAISEAGGTRYF. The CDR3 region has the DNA TGTGCCATCAGCGAAGCCGGGGGGACCCGGTACTTC.

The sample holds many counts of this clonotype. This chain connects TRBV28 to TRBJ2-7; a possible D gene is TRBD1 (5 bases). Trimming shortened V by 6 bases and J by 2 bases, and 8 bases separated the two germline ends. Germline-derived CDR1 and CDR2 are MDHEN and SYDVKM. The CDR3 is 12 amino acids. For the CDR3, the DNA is TGTGCCAGCAGAAAGGGGACCTACGAGCAGTACTTC. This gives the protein CASRKGTYEQYF.

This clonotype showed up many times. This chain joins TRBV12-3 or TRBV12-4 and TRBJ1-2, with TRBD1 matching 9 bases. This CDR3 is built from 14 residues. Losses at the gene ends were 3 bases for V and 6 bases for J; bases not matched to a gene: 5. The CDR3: CASSLGQGLNGYTF. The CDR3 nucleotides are TGTGCCAGCAGTTTGGGACAGGGTCTAAATGGCTACACCTTC.

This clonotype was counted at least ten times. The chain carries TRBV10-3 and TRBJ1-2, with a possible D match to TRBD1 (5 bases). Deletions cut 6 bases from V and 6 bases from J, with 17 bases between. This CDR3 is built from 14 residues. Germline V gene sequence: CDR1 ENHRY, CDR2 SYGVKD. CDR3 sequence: CAIRGTAKANGYTF. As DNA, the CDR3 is TGTGCCATCAGGGGGACCGCGAAGGCGAATGGCTACACCTTC.

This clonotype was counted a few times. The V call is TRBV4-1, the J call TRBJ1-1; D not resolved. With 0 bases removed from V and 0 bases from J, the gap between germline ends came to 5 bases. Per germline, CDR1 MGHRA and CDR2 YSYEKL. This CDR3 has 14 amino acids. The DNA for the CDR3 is TGCGCCAGCAGCCAAGATCAGCTGAACACTGAAGCTTTCTTT. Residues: CASSQDQLNTEAFF.

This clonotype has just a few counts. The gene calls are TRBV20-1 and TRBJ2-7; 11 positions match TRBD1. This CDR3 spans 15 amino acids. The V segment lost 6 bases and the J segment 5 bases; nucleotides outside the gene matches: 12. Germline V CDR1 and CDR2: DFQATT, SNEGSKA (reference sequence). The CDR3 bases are TGCAGTGCCGGGACAGGGGGACGTGGTGGGGACGAGCAGTACTTC. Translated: CSAGTGGRGGDEQYF.

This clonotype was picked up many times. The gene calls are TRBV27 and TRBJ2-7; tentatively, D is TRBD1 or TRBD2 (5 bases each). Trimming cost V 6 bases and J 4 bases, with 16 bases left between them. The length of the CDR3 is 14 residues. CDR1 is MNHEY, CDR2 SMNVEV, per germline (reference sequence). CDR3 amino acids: CASSSIGAGYEQYF. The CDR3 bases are TGTGCCAGCAGCTCCATCGGGGCTGGGTACGAGCAGTACTTC.

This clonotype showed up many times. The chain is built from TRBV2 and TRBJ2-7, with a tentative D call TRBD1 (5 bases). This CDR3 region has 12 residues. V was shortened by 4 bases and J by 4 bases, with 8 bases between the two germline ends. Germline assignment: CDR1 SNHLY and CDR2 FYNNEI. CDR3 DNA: TGTGCCAGCAGTGGAGCAGGGTACGAGCAGTACTTC. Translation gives CASSGAGYEQYF.

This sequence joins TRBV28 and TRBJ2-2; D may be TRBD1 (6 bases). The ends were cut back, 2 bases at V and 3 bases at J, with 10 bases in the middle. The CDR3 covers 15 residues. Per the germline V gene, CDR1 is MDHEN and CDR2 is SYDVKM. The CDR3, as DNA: TGTGCCAGCAGTTTAATCGGACAGTACACCGGGGAGCTGTTTTTT. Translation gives CASSLIGQYTGELFF.

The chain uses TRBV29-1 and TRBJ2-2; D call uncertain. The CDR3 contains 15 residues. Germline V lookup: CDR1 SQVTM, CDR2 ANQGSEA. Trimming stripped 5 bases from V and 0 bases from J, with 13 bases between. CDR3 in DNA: TGCAGCGTTCAAGGCATTCTCGCGAACACCGGGGAGCTGTTTTTT. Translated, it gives CSVQGILANTGELFF.

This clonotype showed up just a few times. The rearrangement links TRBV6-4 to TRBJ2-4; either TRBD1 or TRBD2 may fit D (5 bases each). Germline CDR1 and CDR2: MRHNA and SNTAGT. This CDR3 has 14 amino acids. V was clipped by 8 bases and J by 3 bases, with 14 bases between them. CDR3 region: CASDRVGDKNIQYF. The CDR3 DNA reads TGTGCCAGCGACCGGGTGGGGGACAAAAACATTCAGTACTTC.

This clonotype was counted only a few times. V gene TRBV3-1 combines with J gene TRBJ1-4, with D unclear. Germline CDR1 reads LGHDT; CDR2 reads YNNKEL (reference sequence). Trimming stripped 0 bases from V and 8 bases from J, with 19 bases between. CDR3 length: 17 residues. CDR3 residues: CASSQDFTGLFGEKLFF. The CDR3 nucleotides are TGTGCCAGCAGCCAAGATTTTACTGGGCTGTTCGGAGAAAAACTGTTTTTT.

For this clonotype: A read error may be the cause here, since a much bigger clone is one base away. The DNA for the CDR3 is TGTGCCAGCAGTTACTTTAGCGAGACGGAGACCCAGTACTTC. Residues: CASSYFSETETQYF. The rearrangement uses TRBV6-5 and TRBJ2-5, with D perhaps TRBD2 (5 bases). The CDR3 is 14 amino acids. Trimming cost V 1 base and J 5 bases, with 11 bases left between them. From germline, CDR1 is MNHEY and CDR2 SVGAGI.

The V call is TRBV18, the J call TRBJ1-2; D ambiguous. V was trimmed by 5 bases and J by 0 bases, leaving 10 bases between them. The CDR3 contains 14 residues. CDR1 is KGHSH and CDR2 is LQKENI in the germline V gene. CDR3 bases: TGTGCCAGCTCAGAAGGAACCACTAACTATGGCTACACCTTC. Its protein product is CASSEGTTNYGYTF.

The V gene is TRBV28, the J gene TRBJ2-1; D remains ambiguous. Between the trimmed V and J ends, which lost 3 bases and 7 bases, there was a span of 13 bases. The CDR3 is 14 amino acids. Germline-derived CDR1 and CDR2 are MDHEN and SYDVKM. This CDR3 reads CASSFVSGRNEQFF. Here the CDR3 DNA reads TGTGCCAGCAGTTTTGTATCTGGGCGGAATGAGCAGTTCTTC. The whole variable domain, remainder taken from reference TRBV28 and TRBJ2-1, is DVKVTQSSRYLVKRTGEKVFLECVQDMDHENMFWYRQDPGLGLRLIYFSYDVKMKEKGDIPEGYSVSREKKERFSLILESASTNQTSMYLCASSFVSGRNEQFFGPGTRLTVL.

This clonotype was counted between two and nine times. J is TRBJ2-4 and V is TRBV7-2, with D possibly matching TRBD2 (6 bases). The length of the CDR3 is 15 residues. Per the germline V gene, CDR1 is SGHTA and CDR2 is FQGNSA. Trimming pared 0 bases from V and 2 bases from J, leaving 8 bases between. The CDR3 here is CASSLAGGPKNIQYF. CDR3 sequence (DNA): TGTGCCAGCAGCTTAGCGGGGGGTCCCAAAAACATTCAGTACTTC.

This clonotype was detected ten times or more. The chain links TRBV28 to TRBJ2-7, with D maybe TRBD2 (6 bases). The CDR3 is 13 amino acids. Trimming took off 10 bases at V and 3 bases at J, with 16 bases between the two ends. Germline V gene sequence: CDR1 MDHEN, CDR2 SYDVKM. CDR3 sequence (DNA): TGTGCCACAAGGACGGGAGCCCTCTACGAGCAGTACTTC. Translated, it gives CATRTGALYEQYF.

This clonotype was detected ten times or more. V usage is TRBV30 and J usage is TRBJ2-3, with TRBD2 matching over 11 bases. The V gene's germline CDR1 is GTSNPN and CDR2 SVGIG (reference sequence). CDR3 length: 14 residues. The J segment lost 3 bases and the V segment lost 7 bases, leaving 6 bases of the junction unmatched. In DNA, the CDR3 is TGTGCCTTGACTAGCGGGATTGGAACAGATACGCAGTATTTT. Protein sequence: CALTSGIGTDTQYF. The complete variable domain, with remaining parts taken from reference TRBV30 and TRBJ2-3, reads SQTIHQWPATLVQPVGSPLSLECTVEGTSNPNLYWYRQAAGRGLQLLFYSVGIGQISSEVPQNLSASRPQDRQFILSSKKLLLSDSGFYLCALTSGIGTDTQYFGPGTRLTVL.

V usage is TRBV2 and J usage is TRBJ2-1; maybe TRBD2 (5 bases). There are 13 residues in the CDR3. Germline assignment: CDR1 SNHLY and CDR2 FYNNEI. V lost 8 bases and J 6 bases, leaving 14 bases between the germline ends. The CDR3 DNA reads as TGTGCCAGCGCGATAGGACTGGCCAATGAGCAGTTCTTC. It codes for CASAIGLANEQFF.

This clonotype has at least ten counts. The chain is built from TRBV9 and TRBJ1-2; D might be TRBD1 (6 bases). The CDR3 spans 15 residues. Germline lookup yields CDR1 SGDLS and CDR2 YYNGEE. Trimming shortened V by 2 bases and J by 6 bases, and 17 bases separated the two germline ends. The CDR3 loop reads CASSVQPGEDHGYTF. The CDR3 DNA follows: TGTGCCAGCAGCGTGCAACCAGGGGAAGATCATGGCTACACCTTC.

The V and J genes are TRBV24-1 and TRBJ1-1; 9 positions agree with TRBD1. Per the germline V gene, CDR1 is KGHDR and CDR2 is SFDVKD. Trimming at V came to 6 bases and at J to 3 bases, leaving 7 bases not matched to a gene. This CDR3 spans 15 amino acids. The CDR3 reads CATSPGTGFDTEAFF. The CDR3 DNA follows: TGTGCCACCAGTCCCGGGACAGGGTTTGACACTGAAGCTTTCTTT.

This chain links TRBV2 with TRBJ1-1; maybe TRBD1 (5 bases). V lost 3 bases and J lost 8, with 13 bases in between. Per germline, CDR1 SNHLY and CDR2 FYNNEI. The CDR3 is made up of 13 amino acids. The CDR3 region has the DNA TGTGCCAGCAGTGAGGCAGGTCGGGGGGAAGCTTTCTTT. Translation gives CASSEAGRGEAFF.

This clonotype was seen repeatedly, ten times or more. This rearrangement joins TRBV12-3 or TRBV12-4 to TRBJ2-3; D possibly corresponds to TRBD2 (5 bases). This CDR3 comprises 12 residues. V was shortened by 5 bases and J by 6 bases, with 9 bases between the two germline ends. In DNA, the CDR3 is TGTGCCAGCAGTACCTCGGGGGATACGCAGTATTTT. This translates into CASSTSGDTQYF.

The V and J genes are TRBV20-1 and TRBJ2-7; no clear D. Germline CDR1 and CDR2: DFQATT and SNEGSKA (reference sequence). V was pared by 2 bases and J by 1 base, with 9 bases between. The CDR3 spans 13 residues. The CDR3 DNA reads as TGCAGTGCTAGACCAACTTTTTCCTACGAGCAGTACTTC. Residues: CSARPTFSYEQYF.

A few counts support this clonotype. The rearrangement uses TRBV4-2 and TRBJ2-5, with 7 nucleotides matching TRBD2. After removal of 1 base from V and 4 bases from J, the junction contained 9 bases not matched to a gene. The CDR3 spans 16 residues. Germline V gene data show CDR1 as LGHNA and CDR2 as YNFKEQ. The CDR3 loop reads CASSQGVGGPPETQYF. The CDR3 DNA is TGTGCCAGCAGCCAAGGAGTGGGAGGGCCCCCAGAGACCCAGTACTTC.

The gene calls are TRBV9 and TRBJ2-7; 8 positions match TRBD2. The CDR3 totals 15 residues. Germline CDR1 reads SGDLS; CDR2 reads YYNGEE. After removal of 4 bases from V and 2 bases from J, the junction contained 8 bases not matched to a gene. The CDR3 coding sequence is TGTGCCAGCAGCTATAGCGGGGAGGGCCCCTACGAGCAGTACTTC. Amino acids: CASSYSGEGPYEQYF.

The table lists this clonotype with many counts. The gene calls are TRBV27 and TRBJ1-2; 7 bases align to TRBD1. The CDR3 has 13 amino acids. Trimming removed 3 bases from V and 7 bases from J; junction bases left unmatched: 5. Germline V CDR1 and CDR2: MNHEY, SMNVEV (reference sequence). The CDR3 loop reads CASSFTGDSGYTF. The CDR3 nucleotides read TGTGCCAGCAGTTTTACAGGGGATAGTGGCTACACCTTC.

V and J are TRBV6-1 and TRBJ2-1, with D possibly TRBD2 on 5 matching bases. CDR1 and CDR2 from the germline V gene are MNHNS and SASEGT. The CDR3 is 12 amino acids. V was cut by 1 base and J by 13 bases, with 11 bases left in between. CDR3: CASSEGDYRQFF. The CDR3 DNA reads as TGTGCCAGCAGTGAAGGTGACTACAGACAGTTCTTC.